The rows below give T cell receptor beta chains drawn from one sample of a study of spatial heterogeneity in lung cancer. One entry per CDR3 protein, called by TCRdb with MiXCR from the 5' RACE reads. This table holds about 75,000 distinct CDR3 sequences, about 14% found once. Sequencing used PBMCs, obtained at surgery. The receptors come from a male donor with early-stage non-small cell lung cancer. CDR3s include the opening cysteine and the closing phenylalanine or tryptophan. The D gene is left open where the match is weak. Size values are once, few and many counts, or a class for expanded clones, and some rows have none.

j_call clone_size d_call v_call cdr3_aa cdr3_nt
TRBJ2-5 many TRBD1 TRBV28 CASSTQGAGETQYF TGTGCCAGCAGTACACAGGGGGCAGGAGAGACCCAGTACTTC
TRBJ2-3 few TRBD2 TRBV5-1 CASSLTSGSTDTQYF TGCGCCAGCAGCTTAACTAGCGGTTCCACAGATACGCAGTATTTT
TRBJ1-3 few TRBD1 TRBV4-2 CAAQGAAGNTIYF TGTGCCGCCCAGGGGGCTGCGGGAAACACCATATATTTT
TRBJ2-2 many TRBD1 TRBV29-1 CSVRQGADTGELFF TGCAGCGTTCGACAGGGGGCTGACACCGGGGAGCTGTTTTTT
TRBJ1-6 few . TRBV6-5 CASSPQAANNSPLHF TGTGCCAGCAGTCCTCAGGCGGCCAATAATTCACCCCTCCACTTT
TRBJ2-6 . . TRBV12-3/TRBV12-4 CASTRVSGANVLTF TGTGCCAGCACCCGAGTATCTGGGGCCAACGTCCTGACTTTC
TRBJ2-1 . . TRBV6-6 CASSYGRYEQFF TGTGCCAGCAGTTACGGGAGATATGAGCAGTTCTTC
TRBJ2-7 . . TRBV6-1 CASRTGDTKVEQYF TGTGCCAGCAGGACGGGGGACACAAAGGTCGAGCAGTACTTC
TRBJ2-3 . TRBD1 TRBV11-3 CASSFGQGNTDTQYF TGTGCCAGCAGCTTCGGACAGGGAAACACAGATACGCAGTATTTT
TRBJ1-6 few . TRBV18 CASSPQDRDNSPLHF TGTGCCAGCTCACCGCAGGACCGAGATAATTCACCCCTCCACTTT
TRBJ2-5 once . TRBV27 CASSSSNVIKSAQYF TGTGCCAGCAGCTCCTCGAACGTTATAAAGTCGGCCCAGTACTTC
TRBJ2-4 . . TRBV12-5 CASGPLGAKNIQYF TGTGCTAGTGGTCCACTGGGGGCCAAAAACATTCAGTACTTC
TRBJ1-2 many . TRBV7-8 CASSLNSGGDGYTF TGTGCCAGCAGCTTAAACTCCGGGGGCGATGGCTACACCTTC
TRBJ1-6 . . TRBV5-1 CASSLAPGDYSPLHF TGCGCCAGCAGCTTGGCCCCAGGGGACTATTCACCCCTCCACTTT
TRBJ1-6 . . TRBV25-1 CASSEYVGTQSPLHF TGTGCCAGCAGTGAATACGTCGGGACACAGTCACCCCTCCACTTT
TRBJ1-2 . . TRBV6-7 CASSYDGVTGYGYTF TGTGCCAGCAGTTACGACGGGGTCACGGGCTATGGCTACACCTTC
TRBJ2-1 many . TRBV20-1 CSALLLPNEQFF TGCAGTGCCTTACTCCTACCCAATGAGCAGTTCTTC
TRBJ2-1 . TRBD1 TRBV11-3 CASSHGQGGSNEQFF TGTGCCAGCAGCCACGGACAGGGGGGGAGTAATGAGCAGTTCTTC
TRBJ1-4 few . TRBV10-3 CAISDPTENEKLFF TGTGCCATCAGTGACCCGACAGAGAATGAAAAACTGTTTTTT
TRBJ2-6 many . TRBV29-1 CSVDTGANVLTF TGCAGCGTGGATACTGGGGCCAACGTCCTGACTTTC
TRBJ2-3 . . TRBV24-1 CATSDLSRDTDTQYF TGTGCCACCAGTGATTTGTCGAGGGACACAGATACGCAGTATTTT
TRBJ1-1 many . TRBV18 CASSPYLRQANTEAFF TGTGCCAGCTCACCCTATCTAAGACAGGCCAACACTGAAGCTTTCTTT
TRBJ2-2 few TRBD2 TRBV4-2 CASSQAQGAGAVGELFF TGTGCCAGCAGCCAGGCGCAAGGGGCGGGAGCGGTCGGGGAGCTGTTTTTT
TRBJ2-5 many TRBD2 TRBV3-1 CASSHRLAGSQETQYF TGTGCCAGCAGCCATCGACTAGCGGGGTCCCAAGAGACCCAGTACTTC
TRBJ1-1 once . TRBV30 CAWSVGVMEAEAFF TGTGCCTGGAGTGTTGGGGTAATGGAGGCTGAAGCTTTCTTT
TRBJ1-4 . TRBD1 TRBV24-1 CATSDPKQGVSEKLFF TGTGCCACCAGTGATCCGAAACAGGGGGTTAGTGAAAAACTGTTTTTT
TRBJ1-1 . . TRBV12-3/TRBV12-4 CASKKQGIDTEAFF TGTGCCAGCAAAAAACAGGGTATCGACACTGAAGCTTTCTTT
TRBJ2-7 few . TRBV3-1 CASSQEADTYEQYF TGTGCCAGCAGCCAAGAGGCGGATACCTACGAGCAGTACTTC
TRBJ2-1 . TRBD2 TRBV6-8 CASSLLAGVNEQFF TGTGCCAGCAGCCTACTAGCGGGAGTCAATGAGCAGTTCTTC